This T cell receptor (beta chain) was sequenced during a study of CD8 T cells in Susac syndrome. From blood CD8+ and CD4+ T cells, the TCR beta chain was sequenced. RNA totalling roughly 0.5 to 1 ug underwent reverse transcription with random hexamers. MiXCR, run by TCRdb on the immunoSEQ multiplex PCR reads, gives a single entry per CDR3 protein. The data show more than 70,000 distinct CDR3 sequences, 94% seen once. The CDR3 spans 15 residues. Germline assignment: CDR1 LGHDT and CDR2 YNNKEL (reference sequence). V lost 2 bases to trimming and J lost 1 base, with 12 bases between them. This receptor was identified in a human donor with Susac syndrome. The sample was CD8+ T cells from PBMCs. This chain joins TRBV3-1 and TRBJ2-7; D not certain. The CDR3 reads CASSQHKIPSYEQYF. As DNA, the CDR3 is TGTGCCAGCAGCCAACATAAAATCCCATCCTACGAGCAGTACTTC.